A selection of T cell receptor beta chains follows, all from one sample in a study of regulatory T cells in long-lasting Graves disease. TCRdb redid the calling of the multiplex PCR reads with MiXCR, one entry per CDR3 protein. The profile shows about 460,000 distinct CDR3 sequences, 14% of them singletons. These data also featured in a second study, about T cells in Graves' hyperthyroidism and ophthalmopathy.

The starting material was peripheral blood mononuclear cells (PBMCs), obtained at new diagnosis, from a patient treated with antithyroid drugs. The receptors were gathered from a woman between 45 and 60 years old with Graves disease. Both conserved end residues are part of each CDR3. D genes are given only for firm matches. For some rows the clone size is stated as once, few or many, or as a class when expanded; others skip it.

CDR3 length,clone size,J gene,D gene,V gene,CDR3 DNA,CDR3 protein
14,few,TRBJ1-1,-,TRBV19,TGTGCCAGTAGGCGACGGGGATACGGCACTGAAGCTTTCTTT,CASRRRGYGTEAFF
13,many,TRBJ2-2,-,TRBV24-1,TGTGCCACCCGGGCGGTGGACACCGGGGAGCTGTTTTTT,CATRAVDTGELFF
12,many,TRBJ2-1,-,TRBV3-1,TGTGCCAGCAGCCAGACTCGTGGGGATTATATCTTC,CASSQTRGDYIF
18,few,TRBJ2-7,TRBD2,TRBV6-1,TGTGCCAGCAGCTCCCTACGTCCTAGCGGGAGGTCGACCTACGAGCAGTACTTC,CASSSLRPSGRSTYEQYF
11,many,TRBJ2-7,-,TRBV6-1,TGTGCCAGCAGTGAAGTTCAGGAGCAGTACTTC,CASSEVQEQYF
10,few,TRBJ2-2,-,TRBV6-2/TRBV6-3,TGTGCCGGAGGTACCGGGGAGCTGTTTTTT,CAGGTGELFF
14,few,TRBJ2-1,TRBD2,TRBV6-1,TGTGCCAGCAGTAAGGGACTAGCGTACAATGAGCAGTTCTTC,CASSKGLAYNEQFF
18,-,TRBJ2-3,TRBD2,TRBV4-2,TGTGCCAGCAGCCAAGGCCCGGGACTAGCGATAAGCACAGATACGCAGTATTTT,CASSQGPGLAISTDTQYF
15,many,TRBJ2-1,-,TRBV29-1,TGCAGCGTTGAACTAGCCACAACCTCCTACAATGAGCAGTTCTTC,CSVELATTSYNEQFF
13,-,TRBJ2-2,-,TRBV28,TGTGCCAGCAGTGTCCGGGGGACCGGGGAGCTGTTTTTT,CASSVRGTGELFF
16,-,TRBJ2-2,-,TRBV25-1,TGTGCCAGCAGTGAATCCTCGGGAAGGAACACCGGGGAGCTGTTTTTT,CASSESSGRNTGELFF
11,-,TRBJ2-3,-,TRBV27,TGTGCCAGCATGGGGGCAGATACGCAGTATTTT,CASMGADTQYF
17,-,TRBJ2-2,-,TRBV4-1,TGCGCCAGCAGCCCCTCACTCGCGGCAAAGGGGACCGGGGAGCTGTTTTTT,CASSPSLAAKGTGELFF
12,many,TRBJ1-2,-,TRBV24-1,TGTGCCACCAGTGCCGGGAGCTATGGCTACACCTTC,CATSAGSYGYTF
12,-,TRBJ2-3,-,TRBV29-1,TGCAGCGTTTTTTCAGGCGCGGGTACGCAGTATTTT,CSVFSGAGTQYF
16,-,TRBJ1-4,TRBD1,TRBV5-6,TGTGCCAGCAGCTTGTACCTAGGGGGCGACGTTGAAAAACTGCTTTTT,CASSLYLGGDVEKLLF
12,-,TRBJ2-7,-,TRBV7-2,TGTGCCAGCAGCTCGATAACCTACGAGCAGTACTTC,CASSSITYEQYF
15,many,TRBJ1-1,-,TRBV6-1,TGTGCCAGCAGCCCCCTGGGAGGGGGGCTCACTGAAGCTTTCTTT,CASSPLGGGLTEAFF
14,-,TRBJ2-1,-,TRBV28,TGTGCCAGCGGTGCCGGGAACGCTATCAATGAGCAGTTCTTC,CASGAGNAINEQFF
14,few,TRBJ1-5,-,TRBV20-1,TGCAGTGCTAGAATGGGATCCTCGAATCAGCCCCAGCATTTT,CSARMGSSNQPQHF
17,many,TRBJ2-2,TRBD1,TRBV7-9,TGTGCCAGCAGCGCCCGCAGGGGGCCGGTGGGCACCGGGGAGCTGTTTTTT,CASSARRGPVGTGELFF
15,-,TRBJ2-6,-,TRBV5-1,TGCGCCAGCAGCTTGTTCGGGGCTGGGGCCAACGTCCTGACTTTC,CASSLFGAGANVLTF
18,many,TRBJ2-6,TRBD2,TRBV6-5,TGTGCCAGCAGTTACACGCGACTAGCGGCGGGAGGGGCCAACGTCCTGACTTTC,CASSYTRLAAGGANVLTF
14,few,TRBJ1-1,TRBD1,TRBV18,TGTGCCAGCTCACTTGACAGGGCAATATCTGAAGCTTTCTTT,CASSLDRAISEAFF
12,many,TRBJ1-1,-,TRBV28,TGTGCCAGCAGTTTACGAATCACTGAAGCTTTCTTT,CASSLRITEAFF
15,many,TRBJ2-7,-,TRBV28,TGTGCCAGCACCTTTCAGCAGGGAGGTCCCTACGAGCAGTACTTC,CASTFQQGGPYEQYF
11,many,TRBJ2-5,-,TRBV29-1,TGCAGCGTTGAACTCTTAGAGACCCAGTACTTC,CSVELLETQYF
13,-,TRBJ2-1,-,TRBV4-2,TGTGCCAGCAGCCAAGATGCGGACCGTGAGCAGTTCTTC,CASSQDADREQFF
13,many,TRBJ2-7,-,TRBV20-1,TGCAGTGCTTGGACGGAGATCTCCTACGAGCAGTACTTC,CSAWTEISYEQYF
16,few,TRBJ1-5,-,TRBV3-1,TGTGCCAGCAGCCAAGATCCGGCCAGCCTCGGTCAGCCCCAGCATTTT,CASSQDPASLGQPQHF